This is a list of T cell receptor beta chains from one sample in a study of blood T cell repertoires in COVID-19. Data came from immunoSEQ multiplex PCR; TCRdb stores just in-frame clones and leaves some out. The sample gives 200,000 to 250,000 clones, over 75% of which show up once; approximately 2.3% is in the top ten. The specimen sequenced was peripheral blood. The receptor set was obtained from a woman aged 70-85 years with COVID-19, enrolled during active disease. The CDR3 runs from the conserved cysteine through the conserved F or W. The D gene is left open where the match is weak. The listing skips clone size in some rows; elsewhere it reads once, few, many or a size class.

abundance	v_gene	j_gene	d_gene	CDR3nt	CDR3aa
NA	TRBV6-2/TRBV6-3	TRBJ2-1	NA	TGTGCCAGCAGTGCCCTAGCAGCTATAAGTCTAAACTACAATGAGCAGTTCTTC	CASSALAAISLNYNEQFF
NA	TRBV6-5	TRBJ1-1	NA	TGTGCCAGCACCAGGGCTACTGAAGCTTTCTTT	CASTRATEAFF
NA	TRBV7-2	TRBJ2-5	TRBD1	TGTGCCAGCAGCAGGGACAGTCCAGGGACCCAGTACTTC	CASSRDSPGTQYF
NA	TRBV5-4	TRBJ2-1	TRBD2	TGTGCCAGCAGAATGGGGACGGGGGGAGACAATGAGCAGTTCTTC	CASRMGTGGDNEQFF
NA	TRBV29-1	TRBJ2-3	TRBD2	TGCAGCGTTTGTCTAGCGGGGGGGTCCACAGATACGCAGTATTTT	CSVCLAGGSTDTQYF
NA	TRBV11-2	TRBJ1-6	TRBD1	TGTGCCAGCAAACTTCTGGACAGGGGGCTTCAACCCCTCCACTTT	CASKLLDRGLQPLHF
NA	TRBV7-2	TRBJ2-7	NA	TGTGCCAGCAGACCAAGCGGCCTAAGCTCCTACGAGCAGTACTTC	CASRPSGLSSYEQYF
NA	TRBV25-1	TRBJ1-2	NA	TGTGCCAGCAGTGAATTTAATCCAAAACGGGGTTCAGAGGGCTACACCTTC	CASSEFNPKRGSEGYTF
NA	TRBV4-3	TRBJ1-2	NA	TGCGCCAGCAGCCAAGTTACAGATAACTATGGCTACACCTTC	CASSQVTDNYGYTF
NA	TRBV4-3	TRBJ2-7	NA	TGCGCCAGCAGCCAAGTATATCCCTTGCCCCTCACAGGGTTGAGGTATGATCTGTACTTC	CASSQVYPLPLTGLRYDLYF
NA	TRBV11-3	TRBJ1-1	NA	TGTGCCAGCAGCGGGACACGGTTCGACACTGAAGCTTTCTTT	CASSGTRFDTEAFF
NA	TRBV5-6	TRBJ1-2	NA	TGTGCCAGCAGCTTGCGGCCAGGGGAATATGGCTACACCTTC	CASSLRPGEYGYTF
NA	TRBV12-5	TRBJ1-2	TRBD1	TGTGCTAGTGGTTTGTGGACGGGACAGGGCTACACCTTC	CASGLWTGQGYTF
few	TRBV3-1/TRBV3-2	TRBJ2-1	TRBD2	TGTGCCAGCAGCCAGCTAGCGGAGCCCCGCAATGAGCAGTTCTTC	CASSQLAEPRNEQFF
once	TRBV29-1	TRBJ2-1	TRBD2	TGCAGCGCCGACCCAGCGGGGGGGCGGGTTGAGCAGTTCTTC	CSADPAGGRVEQFF
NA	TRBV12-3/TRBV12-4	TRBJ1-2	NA	TGTGCCAGCAGTTTTAACTCCGGACTCCTGGACACCTTC	CASSFNSGLLDTF
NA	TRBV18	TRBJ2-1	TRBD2	TGTGCCAGCTCAATACTAGCGGGAGTCGACAATGAGCAGTTCTTC	CASSILAGVDNEQFF
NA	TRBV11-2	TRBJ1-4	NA	TGTGCCAGCAGCTTGGGACTACTGAATGAAAAACTGTTTTTT	CASSLGLLNEKLFF
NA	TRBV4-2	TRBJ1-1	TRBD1	TGTGCCAGCAGCCAAGATTTGAGGGGGACAGGGGCCGTCCCTGAAGCTTTCTTT	CASSQDLRGTGAVPEAFF
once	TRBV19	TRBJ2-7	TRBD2	TGTGCCAGTAGTATAAAGGCGGGAGCCTACGAGCAGTACTTC	CASSIKAGAYEQYF
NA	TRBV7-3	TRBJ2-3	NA	TGTGCCAGCAGCTTAACGTTCGCAGATACGCAGTATTTT	CASSLTFADTQYF
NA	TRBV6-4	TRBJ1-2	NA	TGTGCCAGCAGTGACTCCCCGGGACAAAGATATGGCTACACCTTC	CASSDSPGQRYGYTF
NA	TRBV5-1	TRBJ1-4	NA	TGCGCCAGCAGCCAAGACAGGAGAGAACTGTTTTTT	CASSQDRRELFF
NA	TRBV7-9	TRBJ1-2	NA	TGTGCCAGCAGCCTCCTTGGCAGCCAAAGAGAGGATGGCTACACCTTC	CASSLLGSQREDGYTF
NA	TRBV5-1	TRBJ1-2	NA	TGCGCCAGCAGCCCCGGCTCCGGGAATAACTATGGCTACACCTTC	CASSPGSGNNYGYTF
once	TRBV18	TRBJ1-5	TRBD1	TGTGCCAGCTCACCGCCGGGACAGGGGTTTCAGCCCCAGCATTTT	CASSPPGQGFQPQHF
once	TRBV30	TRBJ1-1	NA	TGTGCCTGGAGGTCCGGGACACCGAACACTGAAGCTTTCTTT	CAWRSGTPNTEAFF
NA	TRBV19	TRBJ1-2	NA	TGTGCCAGTAGTATCTGGGGCAGACCTGCTGGCTACACCTTC	CASSIWGRPAGYTF
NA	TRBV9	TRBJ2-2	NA	TGTGCCAGCAGCTTAAACACCGGGGAGCTGTTTTTT	CASSLNTGELFF
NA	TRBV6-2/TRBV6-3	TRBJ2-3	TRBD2	TGTGCCAGCAGTAACCCCTTAGCGGGTCCATTAGATACGCAGTATTTT	CASSNPLAGPLDTQYF
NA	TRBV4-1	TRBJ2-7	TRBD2	TGCGCCAGCAGCCAAGAGTTGTGGGGACTAGCGGGAGTCAAGGGGTACGAGCAGTACTTC	CASSQELWGLAGVKGYEQYF
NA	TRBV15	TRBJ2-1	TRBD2	TGTGCCACCAGCAGAGATAATAGCGGGGGGGCCCATGAGCAGTTCTTC	CATSRDNSGGAHEQFF
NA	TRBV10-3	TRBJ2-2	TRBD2	TGTGCCATCAGTGGATCTAGCGGGGTCTCGAACACCGGGGAGCTGTTTTTT	CAISGSSGVSNTGELFF
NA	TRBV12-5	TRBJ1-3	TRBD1	TGTGCTAGTGGTTTGGGTCCCGACAGGGTCCGGAACACCATATATTTT	CASGLGPDRVRNTIYF
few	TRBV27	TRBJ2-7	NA	TGTGCCAGCAGTTCGCTGGGTCTAGTCGGTTACGAGCAGTACTTC	CASSSLGLVGYEQYF
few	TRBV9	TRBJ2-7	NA	TGTGCCAGCAGCGTAGCCCGGACTACCTACGAGCAGTACTTC	CASSVARTTYEQYF
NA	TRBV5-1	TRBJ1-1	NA	TGCGCCAGCACCTGGGACTTTCCCAATCTAGCTTTCTTT	CASTWDFPNLAFF
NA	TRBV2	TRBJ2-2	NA	TGTGCCAGCAGTAAACAGGGCAACACCGGGGAGCTGTTTTTT	CASSKQGNTGELFF
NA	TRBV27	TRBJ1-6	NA	TGTGCCAGCAGTACCCTCACAGAGTTGAATAATTCACCCCTCCACTTT	CASSTLTELNNSPLHF
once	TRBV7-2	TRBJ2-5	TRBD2	TGTGCCAGCAGCCATAAGTGGGGACTAGCGGGGGGGACCCAGTACTTC	CASSHKWGLAGGTQYF
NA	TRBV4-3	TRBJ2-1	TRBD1	TGCGCCAGCAGCCCAGAAAGACAGGGGTCCTTTTCCTACAATGAGCAGTTCTTC	CASSPERQGSFSYNEQFF
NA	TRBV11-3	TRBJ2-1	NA	TGTGCCAGCAGCTTAGTGGTGAGCTTAAGGGGCCATGAGCAGTTCTTC	CASSLVVSLRGHEQFF
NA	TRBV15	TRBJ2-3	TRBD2	TGTGCCACGAGCGGGGGGGCTTACACAGATACGCAGTATTTT	CATSGGAYTDTQYF
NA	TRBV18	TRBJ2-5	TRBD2	TGTGCCAGCTCACCACCGATCGGGACTAGCGCCTCAGAGGAGACCCAGTACTTC	CASSPPIGTSASEETQYF
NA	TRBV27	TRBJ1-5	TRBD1	TGTGCCAGCAGTTTTGACAGGGATCAGCCCCAGCATTTT	CASSFDRDQPQHF